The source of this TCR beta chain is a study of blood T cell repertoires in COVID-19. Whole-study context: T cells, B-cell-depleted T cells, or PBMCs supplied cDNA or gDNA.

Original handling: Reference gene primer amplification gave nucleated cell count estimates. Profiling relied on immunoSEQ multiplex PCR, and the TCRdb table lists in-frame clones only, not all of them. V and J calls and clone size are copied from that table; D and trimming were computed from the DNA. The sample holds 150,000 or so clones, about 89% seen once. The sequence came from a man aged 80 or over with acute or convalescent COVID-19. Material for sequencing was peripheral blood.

CDR3 amino acids: CASSESPRGDQETQYF. CDR3 sequence (DNA): TGTGCCAGCAGTGAATCTCCGCGGGGGGATCAAGAGACCCAGTACTTC. This chain joins TRBV2 and TRBJ2-5; TRBD2 agrees at 8 bases. V lost 2 bases, J lost 2 bases, and 7 bases stayed unmatched. The CDR3 runs to 16 residues. Germline assignment: CDR1 SNHLY and CDR2 FYNNEI.